These 25 T cell receptor beta chains were sequenced from one sample in a study of blood T cell repertoires in COVID-19. Libraries were prepared by immunoSEQ multiplex PCR; TCRdb keeps only in-frame clonotypes and omits some of them. The table records under 85,000 clones, about 90% of them present only once. The sequencing sample was made of peripheral blood. These receptors all come from a man aged 40-49 years with COVID-19, enrolled during active disease.

The chain combines TRBV9 with TRBJ2-3; the match to TRBD1 covers 8 bases. Per the germline V gene, CDR1 is SGDLS and CDR2 is YYNGEE. V lost 4 bases, J lost 6 bases, and 10 bases stayed unmatched. The CDR3 has 15 amino acids. The CDR3 bases are TGTGCCAGCAGCTTGGGGACAGGTGTTGTTGATACGCAGTATTTT. Its protein is CASSLGTGVVDTQYF.

CDR3 coding DNA: TGTGCCAGCAGCGTAGGGGCAGGGTTTAACTATGGCTACACCTTC. This translates into CASSVGAGFNYGYTF. The chain carries TRBV9 and TRBJ1-2; D is possibly TRBD1 (5 bases). Trimming pared 0 bases from V and 1 base from J, leaving 10 bases between. The CDR3 totals 15 residues. Germline values: CDR1 SGDLS, CDR2 YYNGEE.

The gene calls are TRBV6-5 and TRBJ1-2; maybe TRBD1 (6 bases). The CDR3 contains 14 residues. The germline V gene encodes CDR1 MNHEY and CDR2 SVGAGI. V lost 4 bases to trimming and J lost 2 bases, with 11 bases between them. This CDR3 reads CASSSETGNYGYTF. The CDR3 DNA sequence: TGTGCCAGCAGTTCGGAAACAGGGAACTATGGCTACACCTTC.

The rearrangement joins TRBV3-1 (or the pseudogene TRBV3-2) to TRBJ1-2, with 9 nucleotides matching TRBD1. CDR3 size: 16 residues. Germline CDR1 and CDR2: LGHDT and YNNKEL (reference sequence). V lost 1 base and J lost 4; bases outside the gene matches: 7. CDR3: CASSQATGGASYGYTF. The CDR3 coding sequence is TGTGCCAGCAGCCAAGCAACAGGGGGCGCGAGCTATGGCTACACCTTC.

This clone was recorded once. The chain uses TRBV10-2 and TRBJ2-7; D might be TRBD1 (6 bases). V dropped 3 bases and J dropped 2 bases, with 17 bases sitting between them. CDR3 length equals 16 residues. Germline V gives CDR1 WSHSY, CDR2 SAAADI. In nucleotides, the CDR3 is TGCGCCAGCAGTGAATCTGGTCAGGGGAACCCCTACGAGCAGTACTTC. This translates into CASSESGQGNPYEQYF.

The V gene is TRBV28, the J gene TRBJ1-5; a possible D gene is TRBD1 (6 bases). V was cut by 4 bases and J by 5 bases, with 18 bases left in between. Germline V gene sequence: CDR1 MDHEN, CDR2 SYDVKM. The CDR3 has 16 residues. The CDR3 region has the DNA TGTGCCAGCAGTTCCCTCACAGGGTGGGCTCATCAGCCCCAGCATTTT. Its translation is CASSSLTGWAHQPQHF.

The chain joins TRBV29-1 to TRBJ2-3; 9 positions agree with TRBD1. CDR1 and CDR2 from the germline V gene are SQVTM and ANQGSEA. The CDR3 extends over 15 amino acids. V shed 7 bases and J 0 bases; nucleotides not matched to a gene: 8. CDR3 residues: CSGLRTGDSTDTQYF. In DNA form, the CDR3 reads TGCAGCGGGCTCAGGACAGGGGACAGCACAGATACGCAGTATTTT.

The J gene is TRBJ1-5, the V gene TRBV28; 10 nucleotides agree with TRBD1. The CDR3 totals 14 residues. Germline V gives CDR1 MDHEN, CDR2 SYDVKM. With 8 bases clipped from V and 7 bases from J, the junction kept 8 bases outside the gene matches. The CDR3 protein is CASVVGTGDQPQHF. The DNA of the CDR3 is TGTGCCAGCGTTGTAGGGACAGGGGACCAGCCCCAGCATTTT.

The genes are TRBV6-1 and TRBJ1-1, with D tentatively TRBD1 (5 bases). V gave up 1 base and J gave up 3 bases, with 12 bases separating them. Germline assignment: CDR1 MNHNS and CDR2 SASEGT. The CDR3 is 15 amino acids. CDR3 coding DNA: TGTGCCAGCAGTGAAGACTGGACACTTTACACTGAAGCTTTCTTT. Its protein product is CASSEDWTLYTEAFF.

The chain carries TRBV6-5 and TRBJ1-1, with TRBD1 matching 8 bases. V gave up 6 bases and J gave up 5 bases; unmatched junction bases: 8. This CDR3 has 14 amino acids. Germline V gene sequence: CDR1 MNHEY, CDR2 SVGAGI. In DNA form, the CDR3 reads TGTGCCAGCAGGGGATGGACAGGGAAGACTGAAGCTTTCTTT. Protein: CASRGWTGKTEAFF.

This chain connects TRBV28 to TRBJ1-2; weak D call: TRBD1 (6 bases). Per germline, CDR1 MDHEN and CDR2 SYDVKM. The CDR3 covers 14 residues. V lost 8 bases to trimming and J lost 4 bases, with 17 bases between them. The CDR3 sequence: CASLGGGMSYGYTF. CDR3 nucleotide sequence: TGTGCCAGCCTGGGGGGGGGCATGAGCTATGGCTACACCTTC.

The CDR3 DNA follows: TGTGCCAGCAGCTTAGGCGGGGGGCTCCGCTCCTACGAGCAGTACTTC. It specifies CASSLGGGLRSYEQYF. The chain employs TRBV5-4 and TRBJ2-7; TRBD2 aligns across 8 bases. Losses at the gene ends were 2 bases for V and 0 bases for J; bases not matched to a gene: 7. The CDR3 spans 16 residues. CDR1 is SGHNT and CDR2 is YYREEE in the germline V gene (reference sequence).

This chain links TRBV5-4 with TRBJ2-7; D perhaps matches TRBD2 (5 bases). Trimming left V 1 base short and J 3 bases short, with 17 bases between. From germline, CDR1 is SGHNT and CDR2 YYREEE (reference sequence). CDR3 size: 16 residues. CDR3 in DNA: TGTGCCAGCAGCTTGAGGGTGGGAGTGTCGAGCTACGAGCAGTACTTC. Translation gives CASSLRVGVSSYEQYF.

This rearrangement joins TRBV9 to TRBJ1-2; D possibly corresponds to TRBD1 (5 bases). In germline, CDR1 is SGDLS, CDR2 YYNGEE. Trimming cost V 2 bases and J 8 bases, with 13 bases left between them. The CDR3 length is 13 residues. In DNA form, the CDR3 reads TGTGCCAGCAGCGTTCGGCAGGGCGGCGGCTACACCTTC. It specifies CASSVRQGGGYTF.

The chain joins TRBV28 to TRBJ1-2, with TRBD1 identical over 8 bases. The germline V gene has CDR1 MDHEN and CDR2 SYDVKM. V gave up 7 bases and J gave up 7 bases; unmatched junction bases: 5. The CDR3 loop spans 12 amino acids. Written as DNA, the CDR3 is TGTGCCAGCACCTCAGGACAGGGTGGCTACACCTTC. It specifies CASTSGQGGYTF.

This clone was seen only a few times. The rearrangement uses TRBV10-1 and TRBJ1-3; the D is unclear. The CDR3 is made up of 16 amino acids. V was shortened by 0 bases and J by 1 base, with 10 bases between the two germline ends. The germline CDR1 and CDR2 sequences are WNHNN and SYGVQD (reference sequence). CDR3 region: CASSESFFGSGNTIYF. The CDR3 region has the DNA TGCGCCAGCAGTGAGTCGTTCTTCGGGTCTGGAAACACCATATATTTT.

The rearrangement joins TRBV2 to TRBJ2-5; 13 nucleotides match TRBD2. The V and J ends lost 7 bases and 1 base, in that order; junction bases with no gene match: 15. The CDR3 totals 19 residues. CDR1 is SNHLY and CDR2 is FYNNEI in the germline V gene. The CDR3 region has the DNA TGTGCCAGCACTCGAACCAGTCCGGGACTAGCGGGAACCCAAGAGACCCAGTACTTC. It codes for CASTRTSPGLAGTQETQYF.

V usage is TRBV3-1 (or the pseudogene TRBV3-2) and J usage is TRBJ2-5, with 7 bases lining up with TRBD1. CDR1 LGHDT and CDR2 YNNKEL come from the germline V gene (reference sequence). The J segment lost 1 base and the V segment lost 8 bases, leaving 4 bases of the junction unmatched. The CDR3 extends over 13 amino acids. CDR3 region: CASGRQGQETQYF. CDR3 DNA sequence: TGTGCCAGCGGACGACAGGGCCAAGAGACCCAGTACTTC.

The chain recombines TRBV27 with TRBJ1-1; D unresolved. CDR3 length: 13 residues. CDR1 and CDR2 from the germline V gene are MNHEY and SMNVEV (reference sequence). V was trimmed by 3 bases and J by 0 bases, leaving 5 bases between them. The CDR3 sequence: CASSFGMNTEAFF. The DNA for the CDR3 is TGTGCCAGCAGTTTTGGCATGAACACTGAAGCTTTCTTT.

The chain combines TRBV5-1 with TRBJ2-5; D is unclear. Trimming took off 5 bases at V and 0 bases at J, with 2 bases between the two ends. The CDR3 consists of 11 residues. CDR1 and CDR2 from the germline V gene are SGHRS and YFSETQ. The CDR3 here is CASSNQETQYF. CDR3 in DNA: TGCGCCAGCAGTAACCAAGAGACCCAGTACTTC.

The CDR3, as DNA: TGCGCCAGCAGCGATACAAGCACAGATACGCAGTATTTT. This encodes CASSDTSTDTQYF. V usage is TRBV10-1 and J usage is TRBJ2-3; D not certain. The CDR3 totals 13 residues. Trimming took 6 bases from V and 0 from J, leaving 7 bases between them. Germline V CDR1 and CDR2: WNHNN, SYGVQD (reference sequence).

J is TRBJ2-5 and V is TRBV5-1; the match to TRBD2 covers 12 bases. The CDR3 has 15 residues. Germline assignment: CDR1 SGHRS and CDR2 YFSETQ. V shed 1 base and J 3 bases; nucleotides not matched to a gene: 1. The CDR3 region is CASSLLAGGEETQYF. The DNA for the CDR3 is TGCGCCAGCAGCTTGCTAGCGGGGGGGGAAGAGACCCAGTACTTC.

This chain joins TRBV27 and TRBJ1-1; 8 bases are shared with TRBD1. Germline assignment: CDR1 MNHEY and CDR2 SMNVEV (reference sequence). V gave up 3 bases and J gave up 2 bases; unmatched junction bases: 2. The CDR3 covers 14 residues. DNA for the CDR3: TGTGCCAGCAGTTTCGGGACAGGAAACACTGAAGCTTTCTTT. Encoded protein: CASSFGTGNTEAFF.

This clone was recorded only once. This chain joins TRBV6-5 and TRBJ2-5; 8 positions agree with TRBD1. The ends lost 10 bases at V and 7 bases at J; junction bases unmatched: 11. This CDR3 has 13 amino acids. Germline CDR1 reads MNHEY; CDR2 reads SVGAGI. Here the CDR3 DNA reads TGTGCCACCAATCAGGGGGCCCGAGGGACCCAGTACTTC. It translates to CATNQGARGTQYF.

The CDR3 loop is CATSGWTTYNEQFF. CDR3 coding DNA: TGTGCCACCAGTGGATGGACAACCTACAATGAGCAGTTCTTC. The chain couples TRBV24-1 to TRBJ2-1, with D tentatively TRBD1 (5 bases). The CDR3 sequence is 14 residues long. Germline loops: CDR1 KGHDR, CDR2 SFDVKD. Trimming removed 5 bases at V and 2 bases at J, with 9 bases between.